This entry lists 8 T cell receptor beta chains sequenced from one sample in a study of T cells after yellow fever vaccination. TCRdb re-derived calls from the 5' RACE reads in MiXCR, one entry per CDR3 protein. The sample consists of 60,000 to 75,000 distinct CDR3 sequences, under 8% of them appearing once. Sequenced here: CD8+ T cells sorted from PBMCs, sampled approximately 40 days after the first yellow fever vaccination. The source of these receptors is a man younger than 35 who received the YFV17D yellow fever vaccine.

This clonotype was counted ten times or more. The chain employs TRBV4-1 and TRBJ2-5; D possibly corresponds to TRBD2 (6 bases). Between the trimmed V and J ends, which lost 1 base and 5 bases, there was a span of 14 bases. Germline CDR1 MGHRA, CDR2 YSYEKL. The CDR3 consists of 15 residues. CDR3 bases: TGCGCCAGCAGCCAAGCTCCCGGGGGAATTGAGACCCAGTACTTC. Protein: CASSQAPGGIETQYF.

This clonotype showed up many times. This sequence joins TRBV6-5 and TRBJ2-7; 13 nucleotides align to TRBD2. The V and J ends lost 2 bases and 2 bases, in that order; junction bases with no gene match: 3. CDR1 is MNHEY and CDR2 is SVGAGI in the germline V gene. This CDR3 spans 16 amino acids. CDR3 DNA: TGTGCCAGCAGTTACGGCACTAGCGGGGGGGCCTACGAGCAGTACTTC. This codes for CASSYGTSGGAYEQYF.

A few counts support this clonotype. J is TRBJ2-2 and V is TRBV4-3, with D perhaps matching TRBD1 (5 bases). This CDR3 has 15 residues. Trimming cost V 3 bases and J 5 bases, with 13 bases left between them. The germline CDR1 and CDR2 sequences are LGHNA and YSLEER. The CDR3 sequence: CASSQNLQGTGELFF. CDR3 bases: TGCGCCAGCAGCCAGAATCTCCAGGGTACCGGGGAGCTGTTTTTT.

This clonotype has a handful of counts. This rearrangement joins TRBV19 to TRBJ1-5; D unclear. The CDR3 totals 16 residues. The V gene's germline CDR1 is LNHDA and CDR2 SQIVND (reference sequence). V was trimmed by 1 base and J by 0 bases, leaving 10 bases between them. CDR3 sequence (DNA): TGTGCCAGTAGTATAGCGGTTATCTATAGCAATCAGCCCCAGCATTTT. It specifies CASSIAVIYSNQPQHF.

This clonotype was picked up a small number of times. V gene TRBV7-9 combines with J gene TRBJ2-2; no reliable D call. The CDR3 extends over 14 amino acids. V lost 1 base and J lost 8, with 11 bases in between. Germline V gene data show CDR1 as SEHNR and CDR2 as FQNEAQ (reference sequence). In DNA form, the CDR3 reads TGTGCCAGCAGCTTAGACAATCCCGAAGGGGAGCTGTTTTTT. Translated, it gives CASSLDNPEGELFF.

This clonotype was seen many times. This chain uses TRBV6-5 with TRBJ1-1; 7 bases map to TRBD1. Losses at the gene ends were 3 bases for V and 5 bases for J; bases not matched to a gene: 12. This CDR3 region has 16 residues. Per germline, CDR1 MNHEY and CDR2 SVGAGI. The CDR3 reads CASSYRQGPGGTEAFF. Written as DNA, the CDR3 is TGTGCCAGCAGTTATCGACAGGGCCCCGGGGGGACTGAAGCTTTCTTT.

This clonotype appeared a few times. At one end the junction does not follow the germline gene, possibly because of a read error. V and J are TRBV20-1 and TRBJ1-5; no definite D call. The germline V gene encodes CDR1 DFQATT and CDR2 SNEGSKA (reference sequence). CDR3 length: 18 residues. This chain's CDR3 is CCASSHPVAVSSNQPQHF. The CDR3 nucleotides are TGCTGTGCTAGTTCCCATCCAGTTGCCGTTTCTAGCAATCAGCCCCAGCATTTT.

The chain employs TRBV12-3 or TRBV12-4 and TRBJ1-1, with a weak D call TRBD1 (5 bases). The CDR3 is 14 amino acids. The V end was cut by 3 bases, the J end by 4 bases, with 12 bases between. This chain's CDR3 is CASSFGRGGTEAFF. CDR3 DNA: TGTGCCAGCAGTTTTGGACGGGGGGGCACTGAAGCTTTCTTT.